The entry that follows covers one T cell receptor beta chain sequence. Authors' processing steps: Using reference gene primer amplification, nucleated cell counts were estimated. Produced via immunoSEQ multiplex PCR; TCRdb's table is partial and in-frame only. Clone size and V and J calls were adopted from that table, with D and trimming inferred from the DNA. The sample consists of roughly 16,000 clones, 80% to 90% of them appearing once. Germline CDR1 is SNHLY and CDR2 is FYNNEI. V was clipped by 3 bases and J by 0 bases, with 15 bases between them. The CDR3 is 17 amino acids. The data belong to a study of blood T cell repertoires in COVID-19. Background on the study: Collection of acute and convalescent COVID-19 samples took place in the United States, Italy and Spain. The cDNA or gDNA used as material had been derived from T cells, B-cell-depleted T cells, or PBMCs.

V usage is TRBV2 and J usage is TRBJ1-5; no firm D call. The TCR was taken from a man older than 75 with acute or convalescent COVID-19. Sequenced sample: peripheral blood. The CDR3 DNA reads TGTGCCAGCAGTGACGGCCAGGCCTCCCCTAGCAATCAGCCCCAGCATTTT. Its translation: CASSDGQASPSNQPQHF.